Below are 5 T cell receptor beta chains sequenced from a single sample in a study of T cell responses to AZD1222 COVID-19 vaccine. Only in-frame clones appear in the TCRdb table, and some are missing; sequencing was by immunoSEQ multiplex PCR. The sample includes 130,000 to 150,000 clones, approximately 91% of them seen just once. Here the sequenced sample was peripheral blood, taken 28 days after the second AZD1222 dose. Receptor source: an adult who received the AZD1222 COVID-19 vaccine.

The V gene is TRBV3-1 (or the pseudogene TRBV3-2), the J gene TRBJ2-5; the D is unclear. The germline gives CDR1 LGHDT, CDR2 YNNKEL (reference sequence). The CDR3 covers 11 residues. With 6 bases removed from V and 5 bases from J, the gap between germline ends came to 7 bases. The CDR3 coding sequence is TGTGCCAGCAGTATCATCGAGACCCAGTACTTC. It translates to CASSIIETQYF.

This chain joins TRBV2 and TRBJ2-3; the D call may be TRBD1 or TRBD2 (5 bases each). Per germline, CDR1 SNHLY and CDR2 FYNNEI. Trimming took 0 bases from V and 5 from J, leaving 12 bases between them. The CDR3 contains 15 residues. CDR3 sequence reads: CASSEAGGVGDTQYF. CDR3 nucleotides: TGTGCCAGCAGTGAAGCTGGGGGTGTGGGAGATACGCAGTATTTT.

The chain combines TRBV7-8 with TRBJ2-3; D is ambiguous. Per the germline V gene, CDR1 is SGHVS and CDR2 is FQNEAQ. The CDR3 totals 14 residues. V dropped 3 bases and J dropped 2 bases, with 9 bases sitting between them. CDR3 loop: CASSFQTTTDTQYF. Here the CDR3 DNA reads TGTGCCAGCAGCTTCCAGACCACCACAGATACGCAGTATTTT.

The chain's CDR3 is CASSPDRGNNQPQHF. CDR3 bases: TGTGCCAGCAGCCCCGACAGGGGGAACAATCAGCCCCAGCATTTT. The chain is built from TRBV6-5 and TRBJ1-5; 9 nucleotides align to TRBD1. V lost 6 bases to trimming and J lost 3 bases; unmatched junction nucleotides: 6. This CDR3 spans 15 amino acids. Germline CDR1 is MNHEY and CDR2 is SVGAGI.

The J gene is TRBJ1-1, the V gene TRBV5-3; no clear D gene. TRBV5-3 is an ORF, with its function uncertain. The CDR3 extends over 17 amino acids. The V and J ends lost 9 bases and 11 bases respectively, with 35 bases between them. This chain's CDR3 is CATKLALVFQPFLVAFF. The CDR3 DNA reads TGTGCCACTAAACTGGCCCTCGTTTTCCAGCCATTCCTGGTGGCTTTCTTT.